The subject of this entry is one T cell receptor beta chain. In the original analysis: Estimated nucleated cell counts came from reference gene primer amplification. Assay used: immunoSEQ multiplex PCR; TCRdb lists only in-frame clones, some missing. Clone size and V and J calls were adopted from that table, with D and trimming inferred from the DNA. The profile shows under 85,000 clones, more than 75% of them singletons. The entry originates in a study of blood T cell repertoires in COVID-19. Study information: There were acute and convalescent COVID-19 samples, and they came from the United States, Italy and Spain. Sources were T cells, B-cell-depleted T cells, or PBMCs; the material itself was cDNA or gDNA.

In germline, CDR1 is SGHNT, CDR2 YYREEE (reference sequence). After removal of 4 bases from V and 7 bases from J, the junction contained 8 bases not matched to a gene. The CDR3 is 14 amino acids. J is TRBJ2-5 and V is TRBV5-4, with 9 bases aligning to TRBD2. The sequence was collected from a human donor in a cohort sampled during active COVID-19. The sequenced sample was peripheral blood. The CDR3 region is CASSAGGRSGTQYF. The DNA of the CDR3 is TGTGCCAGCAGCGCGGGGGGGCGGTCCGGGACCCAGTACTTC.